These 20 T cell receptor beta chains share one sample of origin, sequenced in a study of neurological immune-mediated disorders. TCRdb itself ran the 5' RACE reads through MiXCR, one entry per CDR3 protein. The data show tens of thousands of distinct CDR3 sequences, with 5.5% to 7% seen just once and around 1.9% held by the top ten. Sample: CD4+ T cells from blood. The receptor source for this set is a woman in her forties or fifties in good health.

There are many counts of this clonotype. The chain links TRBV2 to TRBJ1-3; possible D gene TRBD1, 6 bases. The V gene's germline CDR1 is SNHLY and CDR2 FYNNEI. This CDR3 region has 15 residues. The ends were cut back, 8 bases at V and 4 bases at J, with 18 bases in the middle. CDR3 amino acids: CASRAEQGRGNTIYF. The CDR3 DNA reads as TGTGCCAGCCGCGCGGAACAGGGTCGAGGAAACACCATATATTTT.

This clonotype was observed at least ten times. V usage is TRBV20-1 and J usage is TRBJ2-1, with 13 bases that match TRBD2. Germline V CDR1 and CDR2: DFQATT, SNEGSKA (reference sequence). After removal of 1 base from V and 9 bases from J, the junction contained 6 bases not matched to a gene. This CDR3 is built from 15 residues. CDR3 DNA: TGCAGTGCTAGAGGTACGACTAGCGGGAGGAGTGAGCAGTTCTTC. It specifies CSARGTTSGRSEQFF.

This clonotype was counted many times. This chain links TRBV4-3 with TRBJ2-7, with D perhaps matching TRBD2 (5 bases). CDR3 length equals 13 residues. V dropped 3 bases and J dropped 6 bases, with 12 bases sitting between them. Per germline, CDR1 LGHNA and CDR2 YSLEER. As DNA, the CDR3 is TGCGCCAGCAGCCAGTCGGACTGGGGCGAGCAGTACTTC. It yields the protein CASSQSDWGEQYF.

In this sample, this clonotype turned up many times. The CDR3 loop is CASSYSPDTQYF. The CDR3 DNA is TGTGCCAGCAGTTACTCGCCAGATACGCAGTATTTT. The V call is TRBV6-5, the J call TRBJ2-3; no reliable D call. Trimming cost V 0 bases and J 4 bases, with 2 bases left between them. The CDR3 sequence is 12 residues long. Germline lookup yields CDR1 MNHEY and CDR2 SVGAGI.

This clonotype was observed at least ten times. This sequence joins TRBV11-2 and TRBJ1-1; D possibly corresponds to TRBD1 (5 bases). The CDR3 spans 15 residues. With 5 bases removed from V and 0 bases from J, the gap between germline ends came to 13 bases. Germline V lookup: CDR1 SGHAT, CDR2 FQNNGV. The CDR3 nucleotides read TGTGCCAGCAGCCACGACCCGGGGGTGAACACTGAAGCTTTCTTT. It yields the protein CASSHDPGVNTEAFF.

At least ten counts were recorded for this clonotype. The chain has TRBV20-1 and TRBJ2-4; D may be TRBD1 (6 bases). The germline gives CDR1 DFQATT, CDR2 SNEGSKA (reference sequence). The V end was cut by 5 bases, the J end by 0 bases, with 20 bases between. CDR3 length: 17 residues. DNA for the CDR3: TGCAGTGCTCCCCCAGCAGGACAGAAGCTAGCCAAAAACATTCAGTACTTC. Translating it yields CSAPPAGQKLAKNIQYF.

This clonotype was found many times. J is TRBJ1-1 and V is TRBV7-3, with TRBD1 as a possible D gene (5 bases). V was cut by 4 bases and J by 7 bases, with 13 bases left in between. This CDR3 is 13 amino acids long. Germline V gene lookup returns CDR1 SGHTA and CDR2 FQGTGA. The DNA for the CDR3 is TGTGCCAGCAGCTACGGGACTGGAAGTGAAGCTTTCTTT. Translation gives CASSYGTGSEAFF.

This clonotype has ten or more counts. This sequence joins TRBV15 and TRBJ2-7, with D hard to call. Germline loops: CDR1 LNHNV, CDR2 YYDKDF (reference sequence). The CDR3 is made up of 13 amino acids. V was shortened by 5 bases and J by 0 bases, with 8 bases between the two germline ends. CDR3 loop: CATSAGVSYEQYF. Written as DNA, the CDR3 is TGTGCCACCAGCGCAGGAGTCTCCTACGAGCAGTACTTC.

This clonotype came up many times. The chain uses TRBV5-1 and TRBJ1-1, with TRBD1 matching over 7 bases. CDR3 length equals 14 residues. J lost 0 bases, V lost 3 bases, and 2 bases had no gene match. Germline V gene lookup returns CDR1 SGHRS and CDR2 YFSETQ. The DNA for the CDR3 is TGCGCCAGCAGCTCGGGACAGCTGAACACTGAAGCTTTCTTT. Protein: CASSSGQLNTEAFF.

This clonotype was observed many times. The V gene is TRBV5-1, the J gene TRBJ2-7; 13 bases map to TRBD2. V gave up 1 base and J gave up 1 base; unmatched junction bases: 8. The CDR3 runs to 18 residues. CDR1 is SGHRS, CDR2 YFSETQ, per germline. The CDR3 DNA is TGCGCCAGCAGCTTGTGGGAGGCGACTAGCGGGAGGTCCTACGAGCAGTACTTC. Its protein is CASSLWEATSGRSYEQYF.

This clonotype appeared a single time. The germline gene is not matched at one end of the junction; a read error may be the cause. V is TRBV7-2 and J is TRBJ2-7; D unclear. This CDR3 spans 14 amino acids. Germline V CDR1 and CDR2: SGHTA, FQGNSA. CDR3 sequence reads: CASSLVGLSNEQYF. In DNA, the CDR3 is TGTGCCAGCAGCTTAGTGGGCCTCTCCAACGAGCAGTACTTC.

In this sample, this clonotype turned up many times. The V and J genes are TRBV12-3 or TRBV12-4 and TRBJ2-7; TRBD2 aligns across 7 bases. The CDR3 covers 13 residues. With V trimmed by 6 bases and J by 12 bases, 14 bases remained unmatched. In DNA form, the CDR3 reads TGTGCCAGCAGCTTCGCCGCGGGGGAGCTAGGGTACTTC. Its protein is CASSFAAGELGYF.

This clonotype was counted at least ten times. This chain connects TRBV5-1 to TRBJ2-5; no definite D call. CDR1 is SGHRS, CDR2 YFSETQ, per germline. V was pared by 0 bases and J by 2 bases, with 5 bases between. The CDR3 covers 13 residues. In nucleotides, the CDR3 is TGCGCCAGCAGCTTGGCCCCTCAAGAGACCCAGTACTTC. This translates into CASSLAPQETQYF. Complete variable domain (other parts from reference TRBV5-1 and TRBJ2-5): KAGVTQTPRYLIKTRGQQVTLSCSPISGHRSVSWYQQTPGQGLQFLFEYFSETQRNKGNFPGRFSGRQFSNSRSEMNVSTLELGDSALYLCASSLAPQETQYFGPGTRLLVL.

This clonotype was seen repeatedly, ten times or more. This CDR3 is CASRSNPGQKNTEAFF. DNA of the CDR3: TGTGCCAGCAGATCTAACCCGGGACAAAAGAACACTGAAGCTTTCTTT. The rearrangement uses TRBV7-9 and TRBJ1-1; maybe TRBD1 (6 bases). CDR3 length equals 16 residues. V lost 6 bases and J lost 1, with 18 bases in between. CDR1 is SEHNR, CDR2 FQNEAQ, per germline (reference sequence).

This clonotype has a count of ten or more. This chain connects TRBV20-1 to TRBJ1-2, with D perhaps TRBD1 (6 bases). Germline V gene lookup returns CDR1 DFQATT and CDR2 SNEGSKA (reference sequence). CDR3 length: 14 amino acids. V shed 5 bases and J shed 4 bases, with 17 bases lying between them. CDR3 sequence: CSAGSGVALYGYTF. CDR3 nucleotide sequence: TGCAGTGCTGGATCAGGGGTGGCCCTCTATGGCTACACCTTC.

This clonotype was detected ten times or more. V usage is TRBV7-3 and J usage is TRBJ2-3; D is perhaps TRBD2 (5 bases). CDR3 length equals 15 residues. The V end was cut by 0 bases, the J end by 2 bases, with 9 bases between. Looked up from germline, CDR1 is SGHTA and CDR2 is FQGTGA. This CDR3 is CASSLTRGTTDTQYF. The CDR3 DNA reads as TGTGCCAGCAGCTTAACTCGGGGAACCACAGATACGCAGTATTTT.

In its sample, this clonotype is medium-sized. The V call is TRBV21-1, the J call TRBJ2-2; the D call TRBD1 from the table was never checked on the DNA. TRBV21-1 is flagged as a pseudogene. The CDR3 is 14 amino acids. The CDR3 DNA sequence: TGTGCCAGCAGCAACCCTGCGGGCACCGGGGAGCTGTTTTTT. It translates to CASSNPAGTGELFF.

At least ten counts were recorded for this clonotype. The V gene is TRBV24-1, the J gene TRBJ2-5; possible D gene TRBD1, 6 bases. CDR1 is KGHDR, CDR2 SFDVKD, per germline. The V gene lost 1 base and the J gene lost 5 bases, with 7 bases spanning the gap. This CDR3 has 13 residues. This CDR3 is CATSDFRGETQYF. The CDR3 nucleotides read TGTGCCACCAGTGATTTCAGGGGTGAGACCCAGTACTTC.

This clonotype occurred many times. The chain combines TRBV20-1 with TRBJ2-1, with TRBD2 matching 7 bases. V shed 5 bases and J 3 bases; nucleotides not matched to a gene: 4. Looked up from germline, CDR1 is DFQATT and CDR2 is SNEGSKA (reference sequence). This CDR3 is 13 amino acids long. The CDR3 loop is CSAPGEGYNEQFF. Written as DNA, the CDR3 is TGCAGTGCTCCGGGGGAGGGCTACAATGAGCAGTTCTTC.

This clonotype was seen many times. The CDR3 nucleotides read TGTGCCAGCAGTCAAGGAGGGGGATTCGAGCAGTACTTC. Translation: CASSQGGGFEQYF. This chain uses TRBV6-1 with TRBJ2-7; D could derive from TRBD1 or TRBD2 (6 bases each). Per germline, CDR1 MNHNS and CDR2 SASEGT. The CDR3 covers 13 residues. Between the trimmed V and J ends, which lost 5 bases and 6 bases, there was a span of 14 bases.